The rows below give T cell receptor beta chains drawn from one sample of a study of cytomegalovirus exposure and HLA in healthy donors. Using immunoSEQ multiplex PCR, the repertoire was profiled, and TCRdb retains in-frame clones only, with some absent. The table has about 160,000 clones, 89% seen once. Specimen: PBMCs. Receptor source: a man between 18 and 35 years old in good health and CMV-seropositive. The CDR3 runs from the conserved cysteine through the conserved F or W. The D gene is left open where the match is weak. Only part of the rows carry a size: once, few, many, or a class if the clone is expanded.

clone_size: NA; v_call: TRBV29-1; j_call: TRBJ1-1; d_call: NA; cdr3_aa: CSTTRHTEAFF; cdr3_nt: TGCAGCACCACTAGGCATACTGAAGCTTTCTTT
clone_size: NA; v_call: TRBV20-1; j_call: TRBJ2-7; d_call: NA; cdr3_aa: CSARPTYEQYF; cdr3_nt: TGCAGTGCTAGACCTACCTACGAGCAGTACTTC
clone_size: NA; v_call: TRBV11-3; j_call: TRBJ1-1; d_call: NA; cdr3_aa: CASTTPLQNAEAFF; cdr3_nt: TGTGCCAGCACCACTCCCCTCCAAAACGCTGAAGCTTTCTTT
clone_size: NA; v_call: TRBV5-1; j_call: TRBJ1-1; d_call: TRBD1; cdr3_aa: CASSITGAMNTEAFF; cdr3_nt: TGCGCCAGCAGCATCACAGGGGCCATGAACACTGAAGCTTTCTTT
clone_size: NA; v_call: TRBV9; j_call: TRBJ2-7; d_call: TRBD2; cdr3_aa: CASSGGASGRYEQYF; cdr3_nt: TGTGCCAGCAGCGGCGGGGCTAGCGGGAGGTACGAGCAGTACTTC
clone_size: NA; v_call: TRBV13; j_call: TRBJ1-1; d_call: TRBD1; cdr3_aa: CASSFLGTGWMNTEAFF; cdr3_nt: TGTGCCAGCAGCTTCTTAGGGACAGGGTGGATGAACACTGAAGCTTTCTTT
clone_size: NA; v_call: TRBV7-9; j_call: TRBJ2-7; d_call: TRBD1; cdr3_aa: CASSLAGTGAEQYF; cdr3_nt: TGTGCCAGCAGCTTAGCCGGGACAGGTGCCGAGCAGTACTTC
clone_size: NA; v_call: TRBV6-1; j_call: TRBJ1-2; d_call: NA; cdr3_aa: CASSDLLDRDGYTF; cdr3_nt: TGTGCCAGCAGTGATCTACTCGACAGAGATGGCTACACCTTC
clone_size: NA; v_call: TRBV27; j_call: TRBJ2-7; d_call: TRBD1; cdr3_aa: CASSLRDRAPYEQYF; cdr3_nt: TGTGCCAGCAGTTTACGGGACAGGGCCCCCTACGAGCAGTACTTC
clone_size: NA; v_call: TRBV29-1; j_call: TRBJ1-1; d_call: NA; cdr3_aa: CSVEGQGGGVAFF; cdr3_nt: TGCAGCGTTGAAGGGCAGGGAGGAGGAGTAGCTTTCTTT
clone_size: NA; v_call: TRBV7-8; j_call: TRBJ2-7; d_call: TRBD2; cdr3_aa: CASSLASGTISYEQYF; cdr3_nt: TGTGCCAGCAGCTTAGCGTCCGGGACTATCTCCTACGAGCAGTACTTC
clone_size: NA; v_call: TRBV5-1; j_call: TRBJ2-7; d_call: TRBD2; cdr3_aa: CASTTSGSSYEQYF; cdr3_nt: TGCGCCAGCACAACTAGCGGGAGCTCCTACGAGCAGTACTTC
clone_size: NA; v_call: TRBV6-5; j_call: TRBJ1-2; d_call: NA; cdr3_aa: CASSVQGLDYGYTF; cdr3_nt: TGTGCCAGCAGTGTACAGGGTTTAGACTATGGCTACACCTTC
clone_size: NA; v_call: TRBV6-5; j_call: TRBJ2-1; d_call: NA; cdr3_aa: CASRTPTGLPDEQFF; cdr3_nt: TGTGCCAGCAGGACGCCGACAGGTTTGCCCGATGAGCAGTTCTTC
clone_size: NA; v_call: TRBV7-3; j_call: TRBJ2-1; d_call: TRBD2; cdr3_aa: CASSSGTSGTNEQFF; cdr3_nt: TGTGCCAGCAGCTCCGGGACTAGCGGGACCAATGAGCAGTTCTTC
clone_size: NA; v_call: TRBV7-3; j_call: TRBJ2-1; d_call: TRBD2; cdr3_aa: CASSRGVREVGKTPYNEQFF; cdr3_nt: TGTGCCAGCAGCCGAGGGGTCCGGGAGGTGGGGAAGACCCCCTACAATGAGCAGTTCTTC
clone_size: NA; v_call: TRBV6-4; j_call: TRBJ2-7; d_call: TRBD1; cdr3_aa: CASYGGTGVYEQYF; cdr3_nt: TGTGCCAGCTACGGAGGGACAGGGGTCTACGAGCAGTACTTC
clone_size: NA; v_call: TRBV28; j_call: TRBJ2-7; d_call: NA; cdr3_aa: CASNTGSYEQYF; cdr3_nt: TGTGCCAGCAATACAGGGTCCTACGAGCAGTACTTC
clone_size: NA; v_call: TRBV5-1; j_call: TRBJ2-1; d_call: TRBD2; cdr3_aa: CASSLEVAGFNEQFF; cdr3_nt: TGCGCCAGCAGCTTGGAGGTAGCGGGGTTCAATGAGCAGTTCTTC
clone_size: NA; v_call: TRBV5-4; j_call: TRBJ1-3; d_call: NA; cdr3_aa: CASSNPTSGSSGNTIYF; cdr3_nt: TGTGCCAGCAGCAACCCCACGTCGGGGAGCTCTGGAAACACCATATATTTT
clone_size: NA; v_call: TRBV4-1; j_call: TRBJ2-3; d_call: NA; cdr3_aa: CASSQDRSSTDTQYF; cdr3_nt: TGCGCCAGCAGCCAAGATCGGTCAAGCACAGATACGCAGTATTTT
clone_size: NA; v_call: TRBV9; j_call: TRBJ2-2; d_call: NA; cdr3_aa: CASSTHSGGELFF; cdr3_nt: TGTGCCAGCAGCACCCATAGTGGCGGGGAGCTGTTTTTT
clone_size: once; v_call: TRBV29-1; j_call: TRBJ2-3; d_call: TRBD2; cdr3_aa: CSVGRLAGSDTQYF; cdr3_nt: TGCAGCGTTGGAAGACTAGCGGGATCAGATACGCAGTATTTT
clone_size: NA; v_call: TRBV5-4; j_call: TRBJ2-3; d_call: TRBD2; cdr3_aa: CASSYRTSGSGDTQYF; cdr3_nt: TGTGCCAGCAGCTACCGGACTAGCGGGTCAGGAGATACGCAGTATTTT
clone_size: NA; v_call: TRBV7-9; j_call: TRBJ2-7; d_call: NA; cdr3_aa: CASSLTGSSYEQYF; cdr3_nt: TGTGCCAGCAGCTTAACGGGATCATCCTACGAGCAGTACTTC
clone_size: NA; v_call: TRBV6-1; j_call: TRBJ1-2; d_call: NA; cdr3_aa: CASWFTKRNGYTF; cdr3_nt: TGTGCCAGCTGGTTCACAAAGAGGAATGGCTACACCTTC
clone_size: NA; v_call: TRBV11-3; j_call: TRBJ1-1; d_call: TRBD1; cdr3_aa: CASSSGTGGDTEAFF; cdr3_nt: TGTGCCAGCAGCTCCGGGACAGGGGGCGACACTGAAGCTTTCTTT
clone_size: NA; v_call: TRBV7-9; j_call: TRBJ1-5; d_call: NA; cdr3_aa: CASSPQGNQPQHF; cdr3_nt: TGTGCCAGCAGCCCACAGGGCAATCAGCCCCAGCATTTT
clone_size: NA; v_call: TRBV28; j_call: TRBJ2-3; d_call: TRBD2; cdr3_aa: CASRRGTSADTQYF; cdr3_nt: TGTGCCAGCAGACGTGGGACTAGCGCAGATACGCAGTATTTT
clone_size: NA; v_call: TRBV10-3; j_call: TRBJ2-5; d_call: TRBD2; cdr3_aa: CAISEGLAGGPLETQYF; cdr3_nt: TGTGCCATCAGTGAGGGACTAGCGGGAGGGCCATTAGAGACCCAGTACTTC
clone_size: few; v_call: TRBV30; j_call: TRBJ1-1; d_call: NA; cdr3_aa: CAWGEGNTEAFF; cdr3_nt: TGTGCCTGGGGGGAGGGGAACACTGAAGCTTTCTTT
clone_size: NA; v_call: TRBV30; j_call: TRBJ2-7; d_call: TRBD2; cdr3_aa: CAWSRGGGLYEQYF; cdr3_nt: TGTGCCTGGAGTCGGGGGGGAGGACTCTACGAGCAGTACTTC
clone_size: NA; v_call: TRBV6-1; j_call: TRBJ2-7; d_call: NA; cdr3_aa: CASSVDTQIPYEQYF; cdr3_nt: TGTGCCAGCAGTGTTGACACTCAAATCCCTTACGAGCAGTACTTC
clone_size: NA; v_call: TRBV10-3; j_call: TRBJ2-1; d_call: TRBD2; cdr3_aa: CAISDSIFSGRAHNEQFF; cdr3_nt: TGTGCCATCAGTGACTCTATTTTTAGCGGGAGGGCGCACAATGAGCAGTTCTTC
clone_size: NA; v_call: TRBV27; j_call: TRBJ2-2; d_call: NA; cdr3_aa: CASSWGQLTGELFF; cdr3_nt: TGTGCCAGCAGTTGGGGACAACTCACCGGGGAGCTGTTTTTT
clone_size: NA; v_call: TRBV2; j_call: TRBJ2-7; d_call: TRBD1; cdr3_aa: CASMHRGYEQYF; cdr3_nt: TGTGCCAGCATGCACAGGGGCTACGAGCAGTACTTC
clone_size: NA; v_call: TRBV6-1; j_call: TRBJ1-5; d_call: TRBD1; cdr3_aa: CATWTGWFQPQHF; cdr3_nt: TGTGCCACCTGGACAGGGTGGTTTCAGCCCCAGCATTTT
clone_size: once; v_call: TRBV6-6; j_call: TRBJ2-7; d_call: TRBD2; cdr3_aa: CASSGTSGRFYEQYF; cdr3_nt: TGTGCCAGCAGCGGGACTAGCGGGAGGTTTTACGAGCAGTACTTC
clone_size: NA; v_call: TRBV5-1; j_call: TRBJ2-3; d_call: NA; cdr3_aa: CASKQGSLSDTQYF; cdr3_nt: TGCGCCAGCAAACAGGGCTCATTATCAGATACGCAGTATTTT
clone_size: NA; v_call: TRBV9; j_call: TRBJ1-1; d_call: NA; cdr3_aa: CASSVGAGSGNTEAFF; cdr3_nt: TGTGCCAGCAGCGTAGGCGCAGGGTCGGGGAACACTGAAGCTTTCTTT
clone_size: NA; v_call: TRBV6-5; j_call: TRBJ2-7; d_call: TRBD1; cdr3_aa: CASNSGGGFNYEQYF; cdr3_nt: TGTGCCAGCAACTCAGGGGGCGGATTCAACTACGAGCAGTACTTC
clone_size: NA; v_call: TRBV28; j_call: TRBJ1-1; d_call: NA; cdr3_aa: CASTTGDRMNTEAFF; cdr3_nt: TGTGCCAGCACCACAGGCGACAGGATGAACACTGAAGCTTTCTTT
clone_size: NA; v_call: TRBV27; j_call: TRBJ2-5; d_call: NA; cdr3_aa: CASSQAPTGMYQETQYF; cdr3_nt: TGTGCCAGCAGTCAAGCTCCCACAGGGATGTACCAAGAGACCCAGTACTTC
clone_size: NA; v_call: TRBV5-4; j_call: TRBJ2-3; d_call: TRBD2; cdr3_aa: CASSLRVAGGFTDTQYF; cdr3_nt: TGTGCCAGCAGCTTGAGGGTAGCGGGGGGTTTCACAGATACGCAGTATTTT
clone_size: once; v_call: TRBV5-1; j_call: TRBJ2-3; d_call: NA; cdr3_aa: CASSLAGNTQYF; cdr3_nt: TGCGCCAGCAGCTTAGCAGGAAATACGCAGTATTTT